The TCR beta chain described here comes from a study of T cell responses to AZD1222 COVID-19 vaccine (dated by TCRdb to the early 2020s). The study in broad terms: AZD1222 recipients with second doses at about 4 weeks or about 12 weeks were pooled, because spike-specific TCR depth and breadth did not differ between schedules. Trial participants were enrolled by age into subgroups of 18-55, 56-69 and 70-plus years, and around 150, 29 and 61 TCR-sequenced participants, respectively, were included in these subgroups. TCR sequencing was performed for 233 trial participants, of whom about 200 were given two doses of AZD1222 and roughly 25 were given two doses of MenACWY control vaccine. Beyond this particular receptor, the publication reports: Reportedly, close to half of the unique spike-specific TCRs recognized epitopes lying outside the regions that are mutated in the B.1.351 and B.1.1.7 variants. Because no day 14 peak-response samples were available, repertoires were characterized only after the peak T cell response. The 56-69-year group was small, and its depth increase did not reach significance, likely because of low power. Most participants were white British and females outnumbered males, and the authors suggested that clonal diversity may have been underestimated. Spike-specific TCR breadth and depth rose significantly after two AZD1222 doses compared with day 0 and with MenACWY recipients. The vaccine-associated CD4 TCRs covered the entire spike protein, and the dominant responses fell in regions 160-218 and 743-854. Conclusions about previously exposed vaccinees are limited, since just 5 or 6 AZD1222 recipients were seropositive for SARS-CoV-2 at baseline.

As regards this clone: It has no known antigen specificity. There are no base qualities to consult, and no much larger clone falls within one base.

The CDR3 contains 14 residues, cysteine and phenylalanine counted. The entry retains the CDR3 DNA only, 42 bases that are in frame from base 1. The CDR1 and CDR2 encoded by the germline V gene are SGHRS and YFSETQ. V is reduced by 0 bases and J by 0 bases, leaving a spacing of 7 bases between them. This specimen's time point label, per the study, means: baseline before first vaccination. Vaccinee samples came from UK trials COV001 and COV002, including a single-blind randomized controlled phase 2/3 trial of AZD1222 (ChAdOx1 nCoV-19) in healthy adults. For TCRbeta chain sequencing, PBMC samples from trial participants were taken at day 0 and at day 28 after the second dose. The CDR3 regions of human TCRbeta chains were analyzed by immunosequencing. Regarding the original processing steps: TCRs in the repertoires were compared against a reference library of SARS-CoV-2-specific TCRs that had been generated with the MIRA antigen-specificity platform. Breadth was defined as the fraction of unique TCRs that were SARS-CoV-2-associated. Depth was defined as the fraction of total T cells that were SARS-CoV-2-associated. Using the MIRA data, each spike-specific TCR was assigned both to the spike region to which the TCR was reactive and to a CD4 or CD8 class. Log10-transformed breadth and depth values were compared by one-way ANOVA with Sidak's multiple comparisons tests. TCRdb mirrors the immuneACCESS table, restricted to in-frame sequences. Some clones are absent from its copies; in checked studies, under half trace to an unresolved V gene, and the reason for the others is unknown. V, J and clone size are those of that table, while D and trimming were read from the DNA. This sample holds approximately 170,000 clones; roughly 90% were observed only once. The leading ten clones occupy over 1.5% of the sample.

The specimen comprised peripheral blood, sampled on day 0 of AZD1222 vaccination. The TCR was taken from an adult in good health. The V gene is TRBV5-1 and the J gene is TRBJ2-7; there is no confident call for the D gene. The CDR3 corresponds to CASSLGADSYEQYF. In nucleotide form, the sequence is TGCGCCAGCAGCTTGGGGGCGGACTCCTACGAGCAGTACTTC.